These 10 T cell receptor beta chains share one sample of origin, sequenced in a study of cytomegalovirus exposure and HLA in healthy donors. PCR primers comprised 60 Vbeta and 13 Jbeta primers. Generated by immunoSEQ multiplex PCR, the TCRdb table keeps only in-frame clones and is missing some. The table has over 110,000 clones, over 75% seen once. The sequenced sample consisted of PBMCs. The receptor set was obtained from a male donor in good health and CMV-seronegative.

CDR3 in amino acids: CASSDPWGQGPQETQYF. The CDR3 coding sequence is TGCGCCAGCAGCGACCCTTGGGGTCAGGGCCCCCAAGAGACCCAGTACTTC. This chain joins TRBV4-1 and TRBJ2-5, with a weak D call TRBD1 (5 bases). The CDR3 is made up of 17 amino acids. V was clipped by 5 bases and J by 1 base, with 20 bases between them. From germline, CDR1 is MGHRA and CDR2 YSYEKL.

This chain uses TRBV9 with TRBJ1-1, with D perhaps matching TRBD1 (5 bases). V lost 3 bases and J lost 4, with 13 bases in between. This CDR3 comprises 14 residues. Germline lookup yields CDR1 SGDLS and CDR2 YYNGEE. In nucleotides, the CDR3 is TGTGCCAGCAGCGCCAGGGTTTTCTCCACTGAAGCTTTCTTT. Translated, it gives CASSARVFSTEAFF. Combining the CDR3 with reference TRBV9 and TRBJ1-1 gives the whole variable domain DSGVTQTPKHLITATGQRVTLRCSPRSGDLSVYWYQQSLDQGLQFLIQYYNGEERAKGNILERFSAQQFPDLHSELNLSSLELGDSALYFCASSARVFSTEAFFGQGTRLTVV.

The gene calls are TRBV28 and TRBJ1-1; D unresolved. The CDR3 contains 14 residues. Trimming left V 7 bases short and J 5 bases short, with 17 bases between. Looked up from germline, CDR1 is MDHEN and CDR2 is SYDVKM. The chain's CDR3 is CASTDGGKITEAFF. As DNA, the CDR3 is TGTGCCAGCACCGATGGAGGGAAAATTACTGAAGCTTTCTTT.

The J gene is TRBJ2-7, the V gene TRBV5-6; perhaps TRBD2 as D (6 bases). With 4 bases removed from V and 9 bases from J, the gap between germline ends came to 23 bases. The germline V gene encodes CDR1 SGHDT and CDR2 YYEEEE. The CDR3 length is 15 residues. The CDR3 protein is CASSRGNSLRRGQYF. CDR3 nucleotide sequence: TGTGCCAGCAGCCGGGGGAATTCTCTTCGAAGGGGGCAGTACTTC.

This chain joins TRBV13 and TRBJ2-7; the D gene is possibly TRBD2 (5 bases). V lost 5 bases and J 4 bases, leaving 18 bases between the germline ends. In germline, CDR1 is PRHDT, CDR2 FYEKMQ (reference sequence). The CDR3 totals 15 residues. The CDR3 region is CASSPPLGMSYEQYF. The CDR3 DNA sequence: TGTGCCAGCAGCCCCCCACTAGGGATGTCGTACGAGCAGTACTTC.

The DNA of the CDR3 is TGCGCCAGCAGCCCTTTAGGGGTGATTAATGAAAAACTGTTTTTT. This encodes CASSPLGVINEKLFF. J is TRBJ1-4 and V is TRBV4-1; D perhaps matches TRBD1 (5 bases). V dropped 4 bases and J dropped 4 bases, with 13 bases sitting between them. Germline V lookup: CDR1 MGHRA, CDR2 YSYEKL. The CDR3 totals 15 residues.

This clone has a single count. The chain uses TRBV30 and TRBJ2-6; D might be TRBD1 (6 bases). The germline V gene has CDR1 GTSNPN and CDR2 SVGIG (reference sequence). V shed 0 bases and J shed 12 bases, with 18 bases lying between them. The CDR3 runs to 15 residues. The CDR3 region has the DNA TGTGCCTGGAGTGTACAGGGCCCCACACAGGGCGTCCTGACTTTC. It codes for CAWSVQGPTQGVLTF.

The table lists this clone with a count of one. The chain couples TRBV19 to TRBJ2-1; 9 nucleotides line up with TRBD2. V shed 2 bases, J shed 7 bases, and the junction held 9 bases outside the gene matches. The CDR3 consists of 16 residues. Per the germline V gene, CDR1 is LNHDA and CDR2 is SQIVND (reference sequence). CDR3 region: CASSIRPSGVVNEQFF. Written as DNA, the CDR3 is TGTGCCAGTAGTATAAGGCCTAGCGGGGTGGTGAATGAGCAGTTCTTC.

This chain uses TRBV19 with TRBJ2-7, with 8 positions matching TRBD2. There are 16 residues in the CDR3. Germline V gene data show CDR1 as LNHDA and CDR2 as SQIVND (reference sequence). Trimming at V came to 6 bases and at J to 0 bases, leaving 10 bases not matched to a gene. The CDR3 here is CASRETGTSGSYEQYF. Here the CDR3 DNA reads TGTGCCAGTAGAGAGACCGGGACTAGTGGCTCCTACGAGCAGTACTTC.

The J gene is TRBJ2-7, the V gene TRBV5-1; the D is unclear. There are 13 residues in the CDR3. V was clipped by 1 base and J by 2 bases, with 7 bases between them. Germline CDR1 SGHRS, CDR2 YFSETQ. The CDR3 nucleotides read TGCGCCAGCAGCTTGAGCCCAACCTACGAGCAGTACTTC. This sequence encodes CASSLSPTYEQYF.